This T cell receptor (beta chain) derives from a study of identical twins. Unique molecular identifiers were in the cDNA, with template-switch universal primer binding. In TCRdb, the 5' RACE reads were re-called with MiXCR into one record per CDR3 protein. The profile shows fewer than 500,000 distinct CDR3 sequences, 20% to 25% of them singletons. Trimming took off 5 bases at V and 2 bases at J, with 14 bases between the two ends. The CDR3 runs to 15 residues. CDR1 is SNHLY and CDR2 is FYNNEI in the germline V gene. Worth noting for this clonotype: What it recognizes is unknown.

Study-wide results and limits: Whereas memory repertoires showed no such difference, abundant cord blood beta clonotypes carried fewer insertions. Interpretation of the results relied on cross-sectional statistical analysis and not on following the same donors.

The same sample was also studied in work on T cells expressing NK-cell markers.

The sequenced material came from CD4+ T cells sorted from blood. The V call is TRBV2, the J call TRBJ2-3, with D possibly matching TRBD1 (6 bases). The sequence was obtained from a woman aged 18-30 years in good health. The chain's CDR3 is CASSPDRPHTDTQYF. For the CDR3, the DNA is TGTGCCAGCAGTCCTGACAGGCCACACACAGATACGCAGTATTTT.